This is a list of T cell receptor beta chains from one sample in a study of cytomegalovirus exposure and HLA in healthy donors. Here immunoSEQ multiplex PCR was the method, and the copy in TCRdb shows in-frame clones only, minus some. The sample consists of some 100,000 clones, roughly 83% of them appearing once. The sequenced sample was PBMCs. These receptors were obtained from a female donor in good health and CMV-seropositive. The CDR3 runs from the conserved cysteine through the conserved F or W. The D gene is left open where the match is weak. Clone size is not always given. Where it is, it says once, few, many or a class for expanded clones.

CDR3 | DNA | size | V | D | J
CASSIAVAGGLLGGEQFF | TGTGCCAGTAGTATAGCAGTAGCGGGAGGCCTACTCGGCGGTGAGCAGTTCTTC | NA | TRBV19 | TRBD2 | TRBJ2-1
CASSFGGAGYEQYF | TGTGCCAGCAGCTTTGGGGGGGCAGGGTACGAGCAGTACTTC | NA | TRBV11-2 | NA | TRBJ2-7
CASSQWGGDRGRHEQYF | TGTGCCAGCAGTCAATGGGGGGGGGACAGGGGGCGACACGAGCAGTACTTC | NA | TRBV27 | TRBD1 | TRBJ2-7
CASNPQPPNYGYTF | TGTGCCAGTAATCCACAGCCCCCTAACTATGGCTACACCTTC | once | TRBV19 | NA | TRBJ1-2
CASSAGGGSGSYEQYF | TGTGCCAGCAGCGCCGGGGGGGGGTCTGGCTCCTACGAGCAGTACTTC | NA | TRBV9 | TRBD2 | TRBJ2-7
CAWSPSGQGMSAFF | TGTGCCTGGAGTCCTAGCGGACAGGGAATGTCGGCTTTCTTT | NA | TRBV30 | TRBD1 | TRBJ1-1
CASSREAAFSYEQYF | TGTGCCAGCAGCAGGGAGGCAGCTTTCTCCTACGAGCAGTACTTC | NA | TRBV5-5 | NA | TRBJ2-7
CASSRPPTGGKGYTF | TGTGCCAGCAGCCGCCCGCCGACAGGGGGGAAAGGCTACACCTTC | few | TRBV7-2 | TRBD1 | TRBJ1-2
CASSPPWGADTQYF | TGTGCCAGCTCACCACCCTGGGGGGCAGATACGCAGTATTTT | few | TRBV18 | NA | TRBJ2-3
CASSATLTSGPREQYF | TGCGCCAGCAGTGCCACATTGACTAGCGGGCCTCGGGAGCAGTACTTC | NA | TRBV4-3 | TRBD2 | TRBJ2-7
CASSLEGSSYNEQFF | TGCGCCAGCAGCTTGGAAGGGAGCTCCTACAATGAGCAGTTCTTC | NA | TRBV5-1 | NA | TRBJ2-1
CASSDPVTDTQYF | TGTGCCAGCAGCGACCCGGTCACAGATACGCAGTATTTT | few | TRBV9 | NA | TRBJ2-3
CASSPPSLAGGDTQYF | TGTGCCAGCTCACCACCGTCTCTAGCGGGAGGGGATACGCAGTATTTT | NA | TRBV18 | TRBD2 | TRBJ2-3
CASSYLGLAGGPETQYF | TGTGCCAGCAGTTACTTGGGACTAGCGGGAGGGCCGGAGACCCAGTACTTC | NA | TRBV6-7 | TRBD2 | TRBJ2-5
CASTPDGAVKLFF | TGTGCCAGCACCCCGGATGGGGCGGTGAAGCTGTTTTTT | NA | TRBV6-6 | NA | TRBJ2-2
CASSFGGGRTDTQYF | TGTGCCAGCAGCTTTGGCGGGGGGCGCACAGATACGCAGTATTTT | few | TRBV7-9 | TRBD2 | TRBJ2-3
CASSFQTLEPQHF | TGTGCCAGCAGCTTTCAGACCCTAGAGCCCCAGCATTTT | once | TRBV11-2 | NA | TRBJ1-5
CASSRRTGGPNQPQHF | TGCGCCAGCAGCAGACGGACAGGAGGCCCCAATCAGCCCCAGCATTTT | NA | TRBV4-3 | TRBD1 | TRBJ1-5
CASRKGTGGNQPQHF | TGTGCCAGCAGAAAAGGGACAGGGGGTAATCAGCCCCAGCATTTT | NA | TRBV6-6 | TRBD1 | TRBJ1-5
CASSPTGTSGGQSPETQYF | TGTGCCAGCAGCCCGACCGGGACTAGCGGGGGCCAATCCCCGGAGACCCAGTACTTC | NA | TRBV7-9 | TRBD2 | TRBJ2-5
CASSLWLGTGGSNYGYTF | TGTGCCAGCAGCTTATGGTTGGGGACAGGGGGTTCCAACTATGGCTACACCTTC | NA | TRBV7-9 | TRBD1 | TRBJ1-2
CASSGLGQSYEQYF | TGCGCCAGCAGTGGTCTAGGACAGTCCTACGAGCAGTACTTC | NA | TRBV10-2 | NA | TRBJ2-7
CASPENTEAFF | TGTGCCAGCCCAGAAAACACTGAAGCTTTCTTT | NA | TRBV21-1 | NA | TRBJ1-1
CASSPPTGGLGGTEAFF | TGCGCCAGCAGCCCGCCGACAGGGGGCCTGGGGGGGACTGAAGCTTTCTTT | NA | TRBV5-1 | TRBD1 | TRBJ1-1
CASSLPGGSYNEQFF | TGTGCCAGCAGCTTACCAGGGGGAAGCTACAATGAGCAGTTCTTC | NA | TRBV7-8 | TRBD1 | TRBJ2-1
CASSVRTYGYTF | TGTGCCAGCAGTGTACGGACTTATGGCTACACCTTC | NA | TRBV6-1 | NA | TRBJ1-2
CASSALYNEQFF | TGTGCCAGCAGCGCCCTCTACAATGAGCAGTTCTTC | NA | TRBV9 | NA | TRBJ2-1
CASSQAQGEGYGYTF | TGTGCCAGCAGCCAGGCACAGGGGGAGGGCTATGGCTACACCTTC | once | TRBV5-5 | TRBD1 | TRBJ1-2
CASSLRSFGTDTQYF | TGTGCCAGCAGCTTGAGGAGTTTTGGCACAGATACGCAGTATTTT | NA | TRBV5-8 | NA | TRBJ2-3
CASSATGNQPQHF | TGCGCCAGCAGTGCAACAGGGAATCAGCCCCAGCATTTT | NA | TRBV10-2 | NA | TRBJ1-5
CASGFQGSYEQYF | TGTGCCAGCGGCTTCCAGGGCTCCTACGAGCAGTACTTC | NA | TRBV27 | NA | TRBJ2-7
CASSPEVGNPYEQYF | TGTGCCAGCAGCCCAGAGGTGGGTAACCCCTACGAGCAGTACTTC | NA | TRBV7-2 | NA | TRBJ2-7
CASSSEIRGRNGELFF | TGTGCCAGCAGCTCCGAGATTCGGGGGAGGAACGGGGAGCTGTTTTTT | NA | TRBV7-9 | NA | TRBJ2-2
CASSQEGGRSYEQYF | TGCGCCAGCAGCCAAGAAGGGGGAAGGTCCTACGAGCAGTACTTC | NA | TRBV4-3 | NA | TRBJ2-7
CASSARVAGVFYNEQFF | TGTGCCAGTAGTGCCCGGGTAGCGGGGGTTTTCTACAATGAGCAGTTCTTC | few | TRBV19 | TRBD2 | TRBJ2-1
CASSLWRDGNQPQHF | TGCGCCAGCAGCTTGTGGAGGGATGGCAATCAGCCCCAGCATTTT | NA | TRBV5-1 | NA | TRBJ1-5
CASSEHGLAGISTDTQYF | TGCGCCAGCAGTGAACACGGACTAGCGGGGATTAGCACAGATACGCAGTATTTT | once | TRBV5-1 | TRBD2 | TRBJ2-3
CASSYGRADTQYF | TGTGCCAGCAGTTACGGGCGGGCAGATACGCAGTATTTT | NA | TRBV6-5 | NA | TRBJ2-3
CASIPGQGQLFEAFF | TGTGCCAGCATCCCCGGACAGGGCCAACTATTTGAAGCTTTCTTT | NA | TRBV27 | TRBD1 | TRBJ1-1
CASSFGHTLDEQFF | TGCGCCAGCAGCTTTGGACACACGTTGGATGAGCAGTTCTTC | NA | TRBV5-1 | NA | TRBJ2-1
CASSPSGEQGSGGYTF | TGTGCCAGCTCACCAAGTGGTGAACAGGGTTCGGGTGGCTACACCTTC | once | TRBV18 | NA | TRBJ1-2
CASSALGGIGWIGELFF | TGTGCCAGCAGTGCCCTGGGGGGGATCGGATGGATCGGGGAGCTGTTTTTT | NA | TRBV6-1 | TRBD2 | TRBJ2-2
CASSLRPRQPSTEAFF | TGTGCCAGCAGCTTGCGTCCCCGACAGCCCTCCACTGAAGCTTTCTTT | once | TRBV5-4 | NA | TRBJ1-1
CASSLETAYEQYF | TGCGCCAGCAGCTTGGAGACAGCCTACGAGCAGTACTTC | NA | TRBV5-1 | NA | TRBJ2-7
CASSLPGLANNEQFF | TGCGCCAGCAGCTTACCGGGACTAGCGAACAATGAGCAGTTCTTC | NA | TRBV7-9 | TRBD2 | TRBJ2-1
CASSPPTGRGTEAFF | TGTGCCAGTAGCCCCCCCACAGGGCGCGGGACTGAAGCTTTCTTT | NA | TRBV19 | NA | TRBJ1-1
CASSPTKTGFGTDTQYF | TGTGCCAGCAGCCCTACTAAGACAGGGTTCGGCACAGATACGCAGTATTTT | NA | TRBV7-8 | TRBD1 | TRBJ2-3
CASSLVASGGKETQYF | TGTGCCAGCAGCTTAGTGGCTAGCGGGGGCAAAGAGACCCAGTACTTC | NA | TRBV7-2 | TRBD2 | TRBJ2-5
CAWSPPTSGKGEQYF | TGTGCCTGGAGTCCTCCGACTAGCGGGAAGGGCGAGCAGTACTTC | NA | TRBV30 | TRBD2 | TRBJ2-7
CASSLGTSATETQYF | TGTGCCAGCAGCTTAGGGACTAGCGCCACAGAGACCCAGTACTTC | NA | TRBV7-9 | TRBD2 | TRBJ2-5
CSARADPGGWDIQYF | TGCAGCGCCAGGGCCGACCCGGGGGGGTGGGACATTCAGTACTTC | NA | TRBV29-1 | TRBD2 | TRBJ2-4
CASSVDGLADTGELFF | TGTGCCAGCAGCGTAGACGGGTTAGCTGATACCGGGGAGCTGTTTTTT | NA | TRBV9 | NA | TRBJ2-2
CASSTLPWGQGPLSYEQYF | TGTGCCAGCAGCACACTCCCTTGGGGGCAGGGACCCCTATCCTACGAGCAGTACTTC | NA | TRBV7-6 | NA | TRBJ2-7
CASSSRMGGVGTDTQYF | TGTGCCAGCAGCTCCCGAATGGGCGGGGTTGGCACAGATACGCAGTATTTT | once | TRBV5-4 | NA | TRBJ2-3
CASEGTGNEQYF | TGTGCCAGCGAGGGGACAGGGAACGAGCAGTACTTC | NA | TRBV2 | TRBD1 | TRBJ2-7
CASRLIGQGEYEQYF | TGTGCCAGCAGACTCATAGGACAGGGGGAGTACGAGCAGTACTTC | NA | TRBV6-5 | TRBD1 | TRBJ2-7